The next 22 T cell receptor beta chains were all read from a single sample in a study of blood T cell repertoires in COVID-19. The protocol was immunoSEQ multiplex PCR, while the TCRdb copy is restricted to in-frame clones and leaves out a portion. The sample includes about 190,000 clones, around 79% of them seen just once. The sequenced material came from peripheral blood. These receptors came from a woman aged 70-85 years with acute or convalescent COVID-19.

DNA for the CDR3: TGCGCCAGCAGCTTGGCCCGCGGCTTCCAAGAGACCCAGTACTTC. Amino acids: CASSLARGFQETQYF. V usage is TRBV5-1 and J usage is TRBJ2-5; D uncertain. The V end lost 0 bases, the J end lost 1 base, and 10 bases lay between the germline ends. Looked up from germline, CDR1 is SGHRS and CDR2 is YFSETQ. This CDR3 has 15 residues.

The chain uses TRBV7-8 and TRBJ2-5; TRBD1 matches 10 bases. V trimming: 5 bases; J trimming: 4 bases; junction bases outside the gene matches: 4. The CDR3 length is 14 residues. CDR1 SGHVS and CDR2 FQNEAQ come from the germline V gene. For the CDR3, the DNA is TGTGCCAGCAGCATACGGGACAGGGGAGAGACCCAGTACTTC. Protein sequence: CASSIRDRGETQYF.

The chain uses TRBV7-3 and TRBJ2-5; tentative D call: TRBD2 (6 bases). The CDR3 has 14 amino acids. Germline CDR1 is SGHTA and CDR2 is FQGTGA. V was trimmed by 3 bases and J by 5 bases, leaving 13 bases between them. The CDR3 DNA reads TGTGCCAGCAGCTTGGCCGGGGCGGGGGAGACCCAGTACTTC. The encoded protein is CASSLAGAGETQYF.

This chain links TRBV5-1 with TRBJ2-2, with a weak D call TRBD1 (6 bases). Germline V gives CDR1 SGHRS, CDR2 YFSETQ. The length of the CDR3 is 14 residues. V lost 3 bases and J lost 4, with 10 bases in between. In DNA, the CDR3 is TGCGCCAGCAGCTCCGGACAGCGCACCGGGGAGCTGTTTTTT. Translated, it gives CASSSGQRTGELFF.

The rearrangement joins TRBV18 to TRBJ1-1, with D tentatively TRBD1 (6 bases). Germline V CDR1 and CDR2: KGHSH, LQKENI. V was cut by 5 bases and J by 0 bases, with 13 bases left in between. CDR3 length: 15 residues. The CDR3 region has the DNA TGTGCCAGCTCATCACGGGACACCATGAACACTGAAGCTTTCTTT. It translates to CASSSRDTMNTEAFF.

The CDR3 coding sequence is TGTGCCAGCAGCTTGGCATTAGCAGCCCCCTACGAGCAGTACTTC. Residues: CASSLALAAPYEQYF. The rearrangement uses TRBV5-4 and TRBJ2-7; D gene ambiguous. CDR3 length: 15 amino acids. With 0 bases removed from V and 2 bases from J, the gap between germline ends came to 12 bases. Germline V gene lookup returns CDR1 SGHNT and CDR2 YYREEE (reference sequence). Full variable domain (rest looked up from reference TRBV5-4 and TRBJ2-7): ETGVTQSPTHLIKTRGQQVTLRCSSQSGHNTVSWYQQALGQGPQFIFQYYREEENGRGNFPPRFSGLQFPNYSSELNVNALELDDSALYLCASSLALAAPYEQYFGPGTRLTVT.

This chain joins TRBV4-1 and TRBJ2-1; 16 bases are shared with TRBD2. The CDR3 has 20 amino acids. J was trimmed by 2 bases and V by 0 bases; bases with no gene match: 7. Germline CDR1 is MGHRA and CDR2 is YSYEKL. CDR3 sequence reads: CASSQDHAGLAGGTYNEQFF. The CDR3 DNA follows: TGCGCCAGCAGCCAAGATCATGCGGGACTAGCGGGAGGGACCTACAATGAGCAGTTCTTC.

DNA of the CDR3: TGTGCCAGCTCACTCCGGGACAGGGGGGGCTATGGCTACACCTTC. Its protein product is CASSLRDRGGYGYTF. V gene TRBV18 combines with J gene TRBJ1-2, with 11 bases aligning to TRBD1. The CDR3 length is 15 residues. Trimming cost V 4 bases and J 4 bases; bases outside gene matches: 5. Germline loops: CDR1 KGHSH, CDR2 LQKENI.

The DNA for the CDR3 is TGTGCCAGCAGCTTGGATCTAGCGAGCTACAATGAGCAGTTCTTC. As protein: CASSLDLASYNEQFF. V gene TRBV5-5 combines with J gene TRBJ2-1; D is possibly TRBD2 (6 bases). Germline CDR1 and CDR2: SGHKS and YYEKEE (reference sequence). This CDR3 has 15 amino acids. With 0 bases removed from V and 3 bases from J, the gap between germline ends came to 10 bases.

The chain joins TRBV20-1 to TRBJ2-5; 8 nucleotides align to TRBD1. The germline CDR1 and CDR2 sequences are DFQATT and SNEGSKA (reference sequence). V lost 3 bases and J lost 5; bases outside the gene matches: 2. This CDR3 spans 12 amino acids. The CDR3 nucleotides are TGCAGTGCTAGTCAGGGGGCCGAGACCCAGTACTTC. Its translation: CSASQGAETQYF.

This clone was seen once. The chain uses TRBV12-5 and TRBJ1-1, with D perhaps TRBD1 (5 bases). Trimming cost V 3 bases and J 0 bases, with 8 bases left between them. CDR3 length: 14 residues. Germline-derived CDR1 and CDR2 are LGHNT and FRNRAP. CDR3: CASGLGAMNTEAFF. The CDR3 DNA follows: TGTGCTAGTGGTTTAGGGGCGATGAACACTGAAGCTTTCTTT.

The V gene is TRBV7-8, the J gene TRBJ2-4, with D perhaps TRBD2 (6 bases). The CDR3 has 14 amino acids. The V and J ends lost 4 bases and 7 bases respectively, with 14 bases between them. Germline V lookup: CDR1 SGHVS, CDR2 FQNEAQ. CDR3 DNA: TGTGCCAGCAGCTCTAACGGGAGAAGGAACATTCAGTACTTC. Amino acid sequence: CASSSNGRRNIQYF.

V is TRBV5-1 and J is TRBJ2-1; perhaps TRBD2 as D (6 bases). The CDR3 has 15 residues. The germline CDR1 and CDR2 sequences are SGHRS and YFSETQ. The V and J ends lost 4 bases and 4 bases respectively, with 15 bases between them. Written as DNA, the CDR3 is TGCGCCAGCAGCCTAAGCGGGCTAGGTTACAATGAGCAGTTCTTC. This gives the protein CASSLSGLGYNEQFF.

The rearrangement uses TRBV2 and TRBJ2-3; no reliable D call. Trimming took 2 bases from V and 0 from J, leaving 6 bases between them. Germline V gene sequence: CDR1 SNHLY, CDR2 FYNNEI. The CDR3 runs 14 residues. The CDR3 bases are TGTGCCAGCAGTGAAACGGAGAGCACAGATACGCAGTATTTT. Protein: CASSETESTDTQYF.

V usage is TRBV7-3 and J usage is TRBJ2-1, with 11 bases lining up with TRBD2. The CDR3 covers 16 residues. The trim removed 4 bases at V and 7 bases at J, leaving 9 bases unmatched. The germline gives CDR1 SGHTA, CDR2 FQGTGA. The chain's CDR3 is CASSSLRASGRNEQFF. The DNA of the CDR3 is TGTGCCAGCAGCTCACTTCGGGCTAGCGGGAGGAATGAGCAGTTCTTC.

The V call is TRBV19, the J call TRBJ1-1; TRBD1 agrees at 10 bases. The CDR3 runs 15 residues. The V and J ends lost 8 bases and 6 bases, in that order; junction bases with no gene match: 12. Germline assignment: CDR1 LNHDA and CDR2 SQIVND (reference sequence). The DNA for the CDR3 is TGTGCCAGTTATCAGAACGCCGGACAGGGGGCTGAAGCTTTCTTT. It encodes CASYQNAGQGAEAFF.

There are many counts of this clone. The chain uses TRBV19 and TRBJ1-3, with unresolved D. This CDR3 is 16 amino acids long. CDR1 and CDR2 from the germline V gene are LNHDA and SQIVND (reference sequence). Trimming pared 9 bases from V and 2 bases from J, leaving 20 bases between. Written as DNA, the CDR3 is TGTGCCAGCACTAGGGAGGGTCTCCCTACTGGAAACACCATATATTTT. Protein sequence: CASTREGLPTGNTIYF.

The V call is TRBV7-2, the J call TRBJ2-5; the match to TRBD1 covers 7 bases. Trimming cost V 0 bases and J 2 bases; bases outside gene matches: 3. Germline lookup yields CDR1 SGHTA and CDR2 FQGNSA. The CDR3 is 15 residues long. CDR3 bases: TGTGCCAGCAGCTTAGCCTCAGGGGGTCAAGAGACCCAGTACTTC. This encodes CASSLASGGQETQYF.

This clone came up once. The chain recombines TRBV5-1 with TRBJ2-5, with TRBD2 identical over 9 bases. This CDR3 is 14 amino acids long. The germline V gene has CDR1 SGHRS and CDR2 YFSETQ. V shed 4 bases and J 4 bases; nucleotides not matched to a gene: 5. The CDR3 sequence is CASSRTSVGETQYF. CDR3 DNA sequence: TGCGCCAGCAGCAGGACTAGCGTGGGAGAGACCCAGTACTTC. The full variable domain, rest sourced from reference TRBV5-1 and TRBJ2-5, is KAGVTQTPRYLIKTRGQQVTLSCSPISGHRSVSWYQQTPGQGLQFLFEYFSETQRNKGNFPGRFSGRQFSNSRSEMNVSTLELGDSALYLCASSRTSVGETQYFGPGTRLLVL.

The chain links TRBV5-6 to TRBJ2-7; weak D call: TRBD2 (5 bases). CDR1 is SGHDT and CDR2 is YYEEEE in the germline V gene. The V end lost 0 bases, the J end lost 6 bases, and 10 bases lay between the germline ends. This CDR3 is 13 amino acids long. Written as DNA, the CDR3 is TGTGCCAGCAGCTTGGAGTTCCGGGGCGAGCAGTACTTC. Residues: CASSLEFRGEQYF.

This clone was recorded a few times. The chain uses TRBV9 and TRBJ2-2, with D hard to call. V dropped 1 base and J dropped 1 base, with 8 bases sitting between them. The germline V gene encodes CDR1 SGDLS and CDR2 YYNGEE. The CDR3 totals 15 residues. This CDR3 is CASSVKHGNTGELFF. The CDR3 bases are TGTGCCAGCAGCGTAAAGCATGGGAACACCGGGGAGCTGTTTTTT.

This chain uses TRBV6-5 with TRBJ1-3; 9 bases line up with TRBD1. The trim removed 4 bases at V and 1 base at J, leaving 2 bases unmatched. The CDR3 spans 15 residues. Germline CDR1 is MNHEY and CDR2 is SVGAGI. The CDR3 protein is CASSSGTGSGNTIYF. Written as DNA, the CDR3 is TGTGCCAGCAGTTCGGGGACAGGGTCTGGAAACACCATATATTTT.